This is a list of T cell receptor beta chains from one sample in a study of T cells expressing NK-cell markers. TCRdb processed the 5' RACE reads again and assigns one entry to each CDR3 protein, with no DNA. Its table lists roughly 160,000 distinct CDR3 sequences. Sequencing was done on a sample of blood T cells: a sorted CD56 or NKG2C T cell subset, CD4+ or CD8+ T cells, or bulk PBMC T cells (not recorded which). These TCRs come from a man aged 18-69 years in good health. Each CDR3 is given with its conserved first and last residue.

v_call	j_call	cdr3_aa
TRBV19	TRBJ2-6	CASSNASGANVLTF
TRBV9	TRBJ2-2	CASSPKGGAGELFF
TRBV20-1	TRBJ2-3	CSALVTNSVTDTQYF
TRBV9	TRBJ2-4	CASSPGGGTKNIQYF
TRBV7-9	TRBJ1-4	CASSFSVSGDEKLFF
TRBV3-1	TRBJ2-7	CASSYELAGGFYEQYF
TRBV29-1	TRBJ1-1	CSVAGTSGGTEAFF
TRBV12-5	TRBJ1-5	CASGFNQPQHF
TRBV19	TRBJ2-3	CASSMFSAGPTDTQYF
TRBV5-1	TRBJ1-1	CASSLTGFEAFF
TRBV2	TRBJ2-7	CASSKVGGYEQYF
TRBV2	TRBJ2-5	CASSEPDRGRWETQYF
TRBV29-1	TRBJ1-2	CSVFVTGVYGYTF
TRBV20-1	TRBJ1-5	CSARQGSYQPQHF
TRBV6-5	TRBJ1-2	CASSYRSGNYGYTF
TRBV7-6	TRBJ2-3	CASSLSRLAGVTDTQYF
TRBV7-6	TRBJ2-1	CASSSGSGGLYEQFF
TRBV15	TRBJ1-1	CATSREGATNTEAFF
TRBV27	TRBJ1-5	CANRGDTQPQHF
TRBV2	TRBJ2-7	CASTDRDLYEQYF
TRBV13	TRBJ2-3	CASSSRDSASTDTQYF
TRBV28	TRBJ2-3	CASSLDALSTDTQYF
TRBV28	TRBJ1-1	CASSFPTELNTEAFF